The rows below give T cell receptor beta chains drawn from one sample of a study of control samples from healthy donors and cancer patients. Some clones are missing from TCRdb's copy, which holds only in-frame ones; the method was immunoSEQ multiplex PCR. The sample has 150,000 to 200,000 clones, approximately 91% seen once; the top ten hold approximately 2%. Material for sequencing was blood. The source is a woman aged 40 to 49 in good health. CDR3s include the opening cysteine and the closing phenylalanine or tryptophan. A D gene is named only where the DNA matches it firmly. Expanded clones get a size class; other rows say once, few or many, or leave the size out.

>.|TRBJ1-1|TRBD1|TRBV14
TGTGCCAGTCCCTCTACAGGGGGCACTGAAGCTTTCTTT
CASPSTGGTEAFF
>once|TRBJ1-4|.|TRBV1
TGCACCAGCAGCCACCCTACAGGGGGCAGGAGAAAACTGTTTTTT
CTSSHPTGGRRKLFF
>.|TRBJ1-3|TRBD1|TRBV3-1/TRBV3-2
TGTGCCAGCAGCTTAGGGACAGGCTCTGGAAACACCATATATTTT
CASSLGTGSGNTIYF
>.|TRBJ2-7|TRBD2|TRBV7-3
TGTGCCAGCAGCTGGGGCGTCGGGGAGGGCTACGAGCAGTACTTC
CASSWGVGEGYEQYF
>.|TRBJ1-2|.|TRBV19
TGTGCCAGTAGTATAGACCGGTGGGGAAACTATGGCTACACCTTC
CASSIDRWGNYGYTF
>.|TRBJ1-4|.|TRBV18
TGTGCCAGCTCACCACCGGGGAGGGGTGAAAAACTGTTTTTT
CASSPPGRGEKLFF
>.|TRBJ1-1|.|TRBV20-1
TGCAGTGCTAGTAGGGAAGGGGACCCAACCCAAGCTTTCTTT
CSASREGDPTQAFF
>.|TRBJ1-1|.|TRBV19
TGTGCCAGTAGGGATCAGGGGCCGAACACTGAAGCTTTCTTT
CASRDQGPNTEAFF
>.|TRBJ1-5|TRBD1|TRBV19
TGTGCCAGTAGCCCAGAACAGGGGAGAAGCAATCAGCCCCAGCATTTT
CASSPEQGRSNQPQHF
>.|TRBJ1-4|.|TRBV6-1
TGTGCCAGCAGTGATTCGCGGCTTTCCGTAACTAATGAAAAACTGTTTTTT
CASSDSRLSVTNEKLFF
>.|TRBJ1-2|TRBD1|TRBV12-5
TGTGCTAGTGGCTTTCAGGACAGGGGGCCAGTTAGCTACACCTTC
CASGFQDRGPVSYTF
>.|TRBJ1-3|.|TRBV3-1/TRBV3-2
TGTGCCAGCAGCCAAAGAACGTACTCTGGAAACACCATATATTTT
CASSQRTYSGNTIYF
>.|TRBJ1-1|.|TRBV19
TGTGCCACCCGGACAAACGGTTTGGACACTGAAGCTTTCTTT
CATRTNGLDTEAFF
>.|TRBJ2-1|.|TRBV5-1
TGCGCCAGCAGGAACGACAAGGGGAAGCAGTTCTTC
CASRNDKGKQFF
>once|TRBJ1-5|.|TRBV7-9
TGTGCCAGCAGCCCCCAGGGTGATCAGCCCCAGCATTTT
CASSPQGDQPQHF
>.|TRBJ2-3|TRBD2|TRBV6-5
TGTGCCAGCGCTAGCGGGGGATCTAGCACAGATACGCAGTATTTT
CASASGGSSTDTQYF
>.|TRBJ2-4|.|TRBV6-1
TGTGCCAGCAGTGAAAGGGGGGGGGCCAAAAACATTCAGTACTTC
CASSERGGAKNIQYF
>.|TRBJ1-2|.|TRBV30
TGTGCCTGGAGTCCCCGGGGTAGAGCTAACTATGGCTACACCTTC
CAWSPRGRANYGYTF
>once|TRBJ1-1|.|TRBV4-2
TGTGCCAGCAGCCAAGGTCGATCGGGCACTGAAGCTTTCTTT
CASSQGRSGTEAFF
>.|TRBJ2-3|TRBD2|TRBV5-1
TGCGCCAGCGAGGAAGCGGGGGGGCACACAGATACGCAGTATTTT
CASEEAGGHTDTQYF
>.|TRBJ1-1|TRBD1|TRBV5-6
TGTGCCAGCAGCCGACGGGACAGGGCGGAAGCTTTCTTT
CASSRRDRAEAFF
>.|TRBJ2-7|TRBD1|TRBV7-9
TGTGCCAGCAGCTACGGGGCGGGACAGGGGGCGGACGAGCAGTACTTC
CASSYGAGQGADEQYF
>.|TRBJ1-4|TRBD1|TRBV4-1
TGCGCCAGCAGCGGCGGGGACAGGGATGTGGAACTGTTTTTT
CASSGGDRDVELFF
>.|TRBJ2-7|.|TRBV27
TGTGCCAGCAGTTTCACCACCTTTTCCGAGCAGTACTTC
CASSFTTFSEQYF
>.|TRBJ2-3|TRBD1|TRBV5-4
TGTGCCAGCAGCTTGGCGGGACAGGGGTCAGATACGCAGTATTTT
CASSLAGQGSDTQYF
>.|TRBJ2-1|.|TRBV4-1
TGCGCCAGCAGCCACCTTTATACTGCGGATGAGCAGTTCTTC
CASSHLYTADEQFF
>.|TRBJ2-7|TRBD2|TRBV18
TGTGCCAGCCCTAGGCTATTTAGCGGGTCCTGCTCCACCTACGAGCAGTACTTC
CASPRLFSGSCSTYEQYF
>.|TRBJ1-2|.|TRBV4-2
TGTGCCAGCAGCCAGGGTGGACAGATCTATGGCTACACCTTC
CASSQGGQIYGYTF
>once|TRBJ1-1|TRBD1|TRBV15
TGTGCCACCAGCAGAAAGGGACAGGGTGTCACTGAAGCTTTCTTT
CATSRKGQGVTEAFF
>.|TRBJ2-1|.|TRBV5-1
TGCGCCAGCAGCTTTGAGGGCGGGCACGCCTACAATGAGCAGTTCTTC
CASSFEGGHAYNEQFF
>.|TRBJ2-1|.|TRBV5-1
TGCGCCAGCAGCTTGGGCGGGCTTAATGAGCAGTTCTTC
CASSLGGLNEQFF
>once|TRBJ2-7|.|TRBV12-5
TGTGCTAGTGGTTTGGTACTTCCCCTTAGAGGGTTCGGCGAGCAGTACTTC
CASGLVLPLRGFGEQYF
>.|TRBJ2-2|.|TRBV11-2
TGTGCCAGCAGCTCTAACAGAAACACCGGGGAGCTGTTTTTT
CASSSNRNTGELFF